The T cell receptor (beta chain) under discussion was sequenced for a study of PD-1 and CTLA-4 blockade in melanoma. CDR3 length: 15 residues. Trimming cost V 2 bases and J 3 bases, with 13 bases left between them. Germline V gene sequence: CDR1 MNHEY, CDR2 SVGEGT. Here immunoSEQ multiplex PCR was the method, and the copy in TCRdb shows in-frame clones only, minus some. The sample lists about 32,000 clones, around 89% occurring once. Sequenced material: CD8+ T cells from peripheral blood, taken from a patient given anti-PD-1 treatment. This rearrangement joins TRBV6-2 or TRBV6-3 to TRBJ1-2; the D is unclear. The clonotype originates from a human donor with melanoma. The chain's CDR3 is CASSYSVPPDYGYTF. The CDR3 DNA is TGTGCCAGCAGTTACAGCGTCCCTCCAGACTATGGCTACACCTTC.